The sequence of this T cell receptor beta chain was determined in a study of blood T cell repertoires in COVID-19 (dated by TCRdb to between 2020 and 2021). For context, the study as a whole: The collaborator samples originated in the United States, Italy and Spain and spanned the acute and convalescent phases of COVID-19. The repertoires were released in a freely available public database intended as a resource for research on the immune response to SARS-CoV-2. The samples were drawn from the first 160 participants of the ongoing ImmuneRACE study and from 1,254 subjects provided by 6 global collaborators. A de-identified subject ID, COVID-19 status, age in years and sex were almost always included in the sample metadata. Deeply sampled blood TCRbeta repertoires from subjects exposed to, actively infected with, or recovered from COVID-19 were included in the dataset. Where available, HLA class I and class II types were obtained from metadata supplied by the sample provider rather than from assay-based typing. The prospective study material was composed of cDNA or gDNA derived from T cells, B-cell-depleted T cells, or PBMCs.

TCRbeta CDR3 regions were amplified from genomic DNA using the immunoSEQ Assay, a bias-controlled multiplex PCR. For the original study's pipeline: Within the assay, amplification of reference gene primers was used to estimate how many nucleated cells each sample contained. To quantify the absolute abundance of each unique TCRbeta CDR3 rearrangement, sequence reads were collapsed and filtered. For each sample, productive Simpson clonality was calculated as the square root of Simpson's diversity index over productive rearrangements. TCRdb carries this immuneACCESS record with in-frame sequences only. Its versions omit some clonotypes, under half of them owing to an unresolved V gene in the studies checked, with the rest unexplained. Clonal size and the V and J genes are those of that table, whereas D and trimming came from the DNA. The sample records roughly 67,000 clones, roughly 84% of which are singletons. The ten largest clonotypes hold roughly 3.7% of the sample.

Collaborating institutions collected whole blood in K2EDTA tubes following their own protocols. For TCRbeta analysis, collaborator samples were shipped as frozen whole blood, as isolated PBMCs, or as DNA extracted from either sample type. This clone was seen a few times. Its specific antigen is unknown. The sample holds no much larger clone one base away, and base qualities are not on file. On the study overall, not on this receptor specifically: How much clinical and demographic metadata was included differed by source and by participant, and the metadata was provided uncurated.

The sequenced sample consisted of peripheral blood. This receptor was taken from a man aged 50-60 years with acute or convalescent COVID-19.

The encoded CDR3 is CASTRTGELFF. The nucleotide sequence is given as TGTGCCAGTACCCGCACCGGGGAGCTGTTTTTT. The chain is encoded by TRBV19 joined to TRBJ2-2; the D segment cannot be called with confidence. As encoded in the germline V gene (reference sequence), CDR1 is LNHDA while CDR2 is SQIVND. The CDR3 runs 11 residues from the cysteine to the phenylalanine. Only the CDR3 DNA stays, 33 bases, in frame from base 1. The germline ends are 4 bases apart after V is trimmed by 7 bases and J by 4 bases. Supplemented by the reference TRBV19 and TRBJ2-2 proteins around the CDR3, the complete variable domain is DGGITQSPKYLFRKEGQNVTLSCEQNLNHDAMYWYRQDPGQGLRLIYYSQIVNDFQKGDIAEGYSVSREKKESFPLTVTSAQKNPTAFYLCASTRTGELFFGEGSRLTVL.